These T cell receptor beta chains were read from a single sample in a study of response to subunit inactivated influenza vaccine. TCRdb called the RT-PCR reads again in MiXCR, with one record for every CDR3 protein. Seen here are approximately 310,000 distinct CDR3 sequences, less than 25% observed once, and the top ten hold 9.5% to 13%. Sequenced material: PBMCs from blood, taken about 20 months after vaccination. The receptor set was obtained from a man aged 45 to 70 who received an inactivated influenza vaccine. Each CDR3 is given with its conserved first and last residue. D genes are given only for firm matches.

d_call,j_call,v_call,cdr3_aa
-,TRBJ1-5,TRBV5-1,CASSRITRPPLYSNQPQHF
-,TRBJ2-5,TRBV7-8,CASSLERRDGTQYF
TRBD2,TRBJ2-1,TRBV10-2,CASMRLVQRGGIDEQFF
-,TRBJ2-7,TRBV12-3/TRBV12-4,CASSTPGSTYEQYF
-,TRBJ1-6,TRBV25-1,CASSESYQYNSPLHF
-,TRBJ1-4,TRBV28,CASSLQRGAGNEKLFF
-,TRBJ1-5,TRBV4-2,CASSQQDSKNQPQHF
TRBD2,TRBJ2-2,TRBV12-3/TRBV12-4,CASSWGLAGGPTGELFF
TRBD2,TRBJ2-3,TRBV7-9,CASSHPRLAGTQYF
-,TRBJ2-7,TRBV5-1,CASSSGQEGYEQYF
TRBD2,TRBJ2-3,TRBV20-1,CSATSPSGRAGTDTQYF
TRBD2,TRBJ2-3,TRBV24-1,CATSDSGTRSTDTQYF
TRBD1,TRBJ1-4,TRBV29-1,CSVAQGDENEKLFF
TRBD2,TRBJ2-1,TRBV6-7,CTCSSGTSGRARSYNEQFF
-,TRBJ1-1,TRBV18,CASSPGGGGVHTEAFF
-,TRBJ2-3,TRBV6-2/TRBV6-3,CASSGHNDRTPNNTDTQYF
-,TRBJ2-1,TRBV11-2,CASSTATTGEPSYNEQFF
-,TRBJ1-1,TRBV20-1,CSARGHNSYTEAFF
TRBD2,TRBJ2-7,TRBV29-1,CSVEGLAGSYEQYF
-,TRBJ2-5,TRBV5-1,CASSAGLLGTAETQYF
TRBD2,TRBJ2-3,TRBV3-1,CASSQDSHFRRSGVTDTQYF
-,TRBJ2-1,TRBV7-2,CATGLYNEQFF
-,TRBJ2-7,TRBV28,CASSAGGFIYEQYF
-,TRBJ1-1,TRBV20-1,CRPRGKTNTEAFF
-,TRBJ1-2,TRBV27,CASSSGTAGYTF
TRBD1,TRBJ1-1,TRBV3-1,CASTTTGGGLTEAFF
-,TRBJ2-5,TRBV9,CASSVSAKEETQYF
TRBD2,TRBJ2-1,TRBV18,CASSTLTGLAGAHYSGASYNEQFF
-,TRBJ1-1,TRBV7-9,CASSQGNTEAFF
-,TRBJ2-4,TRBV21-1,CARPGSGHIQYF
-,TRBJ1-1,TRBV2,CASMQKEDTEAFF
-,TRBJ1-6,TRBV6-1,CASSARPINSPLHF
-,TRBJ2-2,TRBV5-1,CASSWTTNHPGELFF
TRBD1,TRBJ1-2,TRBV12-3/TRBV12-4,CASSPVRGYGYTF
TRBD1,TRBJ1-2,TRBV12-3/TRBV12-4,CASSLQGAVYGYTF
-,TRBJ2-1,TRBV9,CASGWTNEQFF
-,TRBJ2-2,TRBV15,CATSRDLGAGELFF
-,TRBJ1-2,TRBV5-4,CASSLAPGANYGYTF
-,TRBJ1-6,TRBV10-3,CAISESVMGNSPLHF
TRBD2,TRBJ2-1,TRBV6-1,CASSELASGEQFF
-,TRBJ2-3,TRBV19,CASSSGTRADTQYF
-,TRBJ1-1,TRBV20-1,CSARAGQDMNTEAFF
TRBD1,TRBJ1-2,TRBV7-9,CASRFQGAQAYYTF
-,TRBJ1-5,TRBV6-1,CASSEASSLNQPQHF
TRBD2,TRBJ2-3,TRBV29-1,CSVEREVTTDTQYF
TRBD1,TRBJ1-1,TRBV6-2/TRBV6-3,CASSSSDRGFSTEAFF
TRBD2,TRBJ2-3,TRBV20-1,CSARDPLRGRARDTQYF
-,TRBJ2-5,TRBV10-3,CAISESEETQYF
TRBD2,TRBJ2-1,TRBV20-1,CSVPPGLPYNEQFF
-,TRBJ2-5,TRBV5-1,CASSLGTGPWETQYF
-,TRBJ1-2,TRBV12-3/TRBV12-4,CASSPTGTYLDTF
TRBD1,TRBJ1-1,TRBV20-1,CSAVQGRDAEAFF
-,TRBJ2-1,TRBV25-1,CASSPGIEQFF
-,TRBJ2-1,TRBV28,CASSPTLSYNEQFF
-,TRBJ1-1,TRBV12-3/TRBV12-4,CASSRGIVGTLAFF
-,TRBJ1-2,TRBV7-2,CASSPAGWMGGYTF
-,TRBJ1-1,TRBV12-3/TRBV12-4,CANHVVNTEAFF
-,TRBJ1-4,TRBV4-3,CASSQDSWGATNEKLFF